This T cell receptor beta chain was sequenced in a study of blood T cell repertoires in COVID-19. Across the study: The origin of the acute and convalescent COVID-19 samples was the United States, Italy and Spain. From T cells, B-cell-depleted T cells, or PBMCs came the material, which was cDNA or gDNA.

In the authors' workflow: By means of reference gene primer amplification, nucleated cell counts were estimated. Assay used: immunoSEQ multiplex PCR; TCRdb lists only in-frame clones, some missing. V and J calls and clone size come straight from that table; D and trimming were deduced from the DNA. Here the sample spans tens of thousands of clones, 70% to 85% being singletons. The CDR3 is made up of 16 amino acids. The V gene end was trimmed by 5 bases and the J gene end by 8 bases; junction bases not matched to a gene: 15. Germline V gene sequence: CDR1 MNHEY, CDR2 SMNVEV (reference sequence). What was sequenced was peripheral blood. The rearrangement joins TRBV27 to TRBJ1-2; 9 bases fit TRBD1. The TCR sequence derives from a human donor in a cohort sampled during active COVID-19. CDR3 region: CASSLTGTGWLWGYTF. Written as DNA, the CDR3 is TGTGCCAGCAGTCTGACCGGGACAGGGTGGCTGTGGGGCTACACCTTC.